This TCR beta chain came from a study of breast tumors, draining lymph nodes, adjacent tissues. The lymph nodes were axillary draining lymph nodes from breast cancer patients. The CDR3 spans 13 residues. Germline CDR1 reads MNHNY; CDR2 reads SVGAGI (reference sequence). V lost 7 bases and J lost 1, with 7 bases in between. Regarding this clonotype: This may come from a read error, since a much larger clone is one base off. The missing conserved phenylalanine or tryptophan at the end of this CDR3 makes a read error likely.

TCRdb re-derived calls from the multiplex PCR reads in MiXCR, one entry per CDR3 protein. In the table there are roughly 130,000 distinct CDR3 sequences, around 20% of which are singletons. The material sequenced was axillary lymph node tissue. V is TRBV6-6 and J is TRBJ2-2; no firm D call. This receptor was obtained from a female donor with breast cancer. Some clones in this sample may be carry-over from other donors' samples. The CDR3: CASIHENTGELFS. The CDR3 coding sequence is TGTGCCAGCATTCACGAGAACACCGGGGAGCTGTTTTCT.